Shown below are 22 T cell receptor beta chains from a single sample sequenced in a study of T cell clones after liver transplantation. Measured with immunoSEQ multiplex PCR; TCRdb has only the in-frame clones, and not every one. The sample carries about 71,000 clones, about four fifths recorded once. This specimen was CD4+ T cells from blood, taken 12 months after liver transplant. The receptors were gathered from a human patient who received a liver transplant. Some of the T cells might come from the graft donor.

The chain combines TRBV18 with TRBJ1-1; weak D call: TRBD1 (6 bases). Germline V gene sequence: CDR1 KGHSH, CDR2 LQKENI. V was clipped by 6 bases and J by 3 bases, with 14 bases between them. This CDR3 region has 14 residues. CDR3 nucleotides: TGTGCCAGCTCGCTCAAGGGGGGGCACACTGAAGCTTTCTTT. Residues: CASSLKGGHTEAFF.

CDR3 region: CASSVGWGEGRTYEQYF. CDR3 DNA: TGTGCCAGCAGCGTAGGCTGGGGTGAGGGCAGAACCTACGAGCAGTACTTC. The rearrangement links TRBV9 to TRBJ2-7, with D tentatively TRBD2 (5 bases). Per germline, CDR1 SGDLS and CDR2 YYNGEE. The V gene lost 0 bases and the J gene lost 2 bases, with 18 bases spanning the gap. The CDR3 has 17 amino acids.

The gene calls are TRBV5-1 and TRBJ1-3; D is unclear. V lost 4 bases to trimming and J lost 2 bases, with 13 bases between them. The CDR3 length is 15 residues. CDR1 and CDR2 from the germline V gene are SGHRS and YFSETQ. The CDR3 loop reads CASSPFGATGNTIYF. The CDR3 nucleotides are TGCGCCAGCAGCCCTTTCGGTGCTACTGGAAACACCATATATTTT.

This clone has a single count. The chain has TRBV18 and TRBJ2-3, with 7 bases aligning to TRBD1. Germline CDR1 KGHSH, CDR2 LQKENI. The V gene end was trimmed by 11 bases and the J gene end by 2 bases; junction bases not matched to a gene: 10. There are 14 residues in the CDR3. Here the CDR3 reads CAGKDRDITDTQYF. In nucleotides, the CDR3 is TGTGCCGGGAAAGACAGGGACATCACAGATACGCAGTATTTT. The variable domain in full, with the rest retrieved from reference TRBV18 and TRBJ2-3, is NAGVMQNPRHLVRRRGQEARLRCSPMKGHSHVYWYRQLPEEGLKFMVYLQKENIIDESGMPKERFSAEFPKEGPSILRIQQVVRGDSAAYFCAGKDRDITDTQYFGPGTRLTVL.

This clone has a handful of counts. This chain's CDR3 is CASSLGGYYGYTF. Here the CDR3 DNA reads TGCGCCAGCAGCCTAGGGGGGTACTATGGCTACACCTTC. The chain is built from TRBV5-1 and TRBJ1-2; perhaps TRBD1 as D (6 bases). This CDR3 spans 13 amino acids. CDR1 and CDR2 (germline): SGHRS, YFSETQ. The V gene lost 4 bases and the J gene lost 3 bases, with 10 bases spanning the gap.

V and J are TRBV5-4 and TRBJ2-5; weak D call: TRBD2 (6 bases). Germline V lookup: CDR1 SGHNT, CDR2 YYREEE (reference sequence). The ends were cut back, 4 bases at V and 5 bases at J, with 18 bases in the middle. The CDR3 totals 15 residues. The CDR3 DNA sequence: TGTGCCAGCAGCCCCCGGGTAGCGGAGGGGGAGACCCAGTACTTC. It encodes CASSPRVAEGETQYF.

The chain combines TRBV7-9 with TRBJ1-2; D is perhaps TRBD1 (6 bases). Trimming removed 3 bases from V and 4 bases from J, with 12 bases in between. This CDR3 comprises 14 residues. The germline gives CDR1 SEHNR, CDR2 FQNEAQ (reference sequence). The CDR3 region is CASSFYTGSYGYTF. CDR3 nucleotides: TGTGCCAGCAGCTTTTACACAGGGAGCTATGGCTACACCTTC.

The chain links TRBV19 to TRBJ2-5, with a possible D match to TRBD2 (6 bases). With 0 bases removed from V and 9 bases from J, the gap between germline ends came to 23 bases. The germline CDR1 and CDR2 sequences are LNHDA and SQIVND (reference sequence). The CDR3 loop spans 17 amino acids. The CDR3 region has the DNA TGTGCCAGTAGTATAGATCATCGGCCCGCCACGGGAGCGGCCCAGTACTTC. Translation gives CASSIDHRPATGAAQYF.

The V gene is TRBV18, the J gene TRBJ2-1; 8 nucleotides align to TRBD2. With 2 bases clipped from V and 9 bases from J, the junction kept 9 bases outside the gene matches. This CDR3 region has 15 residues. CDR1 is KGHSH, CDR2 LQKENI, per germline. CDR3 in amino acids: CASSPSSGSPLEQFF. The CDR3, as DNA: TGTGCCAGCTCACCATCCAGCGGGAGTCCCCTTGAGCAGTTCTTC.

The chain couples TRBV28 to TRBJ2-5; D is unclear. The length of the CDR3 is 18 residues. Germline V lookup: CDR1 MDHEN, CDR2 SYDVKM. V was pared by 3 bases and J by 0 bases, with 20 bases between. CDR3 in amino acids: CASSFPIKNRGDQETQYF. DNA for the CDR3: TGTGCCAGCAGTTTCCCGATAAAGAACAGAGGTGACCAAGAGACCCAGTACTTC.

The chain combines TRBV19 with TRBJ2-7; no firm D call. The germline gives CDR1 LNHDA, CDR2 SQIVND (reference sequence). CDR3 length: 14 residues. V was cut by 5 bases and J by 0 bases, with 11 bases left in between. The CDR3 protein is CASSLRHRSYEQYF. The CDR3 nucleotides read TGTGCCAGTAGTCTGAGACACCGCTCCTACGAGCAGTACTTC.

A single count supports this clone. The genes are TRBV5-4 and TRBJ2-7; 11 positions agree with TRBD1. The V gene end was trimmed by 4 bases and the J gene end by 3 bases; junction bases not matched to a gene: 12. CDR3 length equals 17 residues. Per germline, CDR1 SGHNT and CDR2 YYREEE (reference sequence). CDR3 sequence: CASSRTGGGRGSYEQYF. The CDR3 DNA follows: TGTGCCAGCAGCCGGACAGGGGGCGGCCGGGGGAGCTACGAGCAGTACTTC.

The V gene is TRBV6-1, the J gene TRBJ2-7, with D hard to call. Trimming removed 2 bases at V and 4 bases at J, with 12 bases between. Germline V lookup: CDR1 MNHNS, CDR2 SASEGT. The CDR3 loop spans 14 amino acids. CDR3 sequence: CASSEPRVRYEQYF. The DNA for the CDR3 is TGTGCCAGCAGTGAACCAAGGGTGCGGTACGAGCAGTACTTC.

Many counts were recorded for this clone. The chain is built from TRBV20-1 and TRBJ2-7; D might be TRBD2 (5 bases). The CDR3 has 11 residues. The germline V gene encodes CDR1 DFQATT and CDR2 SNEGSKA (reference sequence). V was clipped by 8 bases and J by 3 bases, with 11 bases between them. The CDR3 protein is CSPSSGYEQYF. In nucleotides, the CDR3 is TGCAGTCCCAGCAGCGGCTACGAGCAGTACTTC.

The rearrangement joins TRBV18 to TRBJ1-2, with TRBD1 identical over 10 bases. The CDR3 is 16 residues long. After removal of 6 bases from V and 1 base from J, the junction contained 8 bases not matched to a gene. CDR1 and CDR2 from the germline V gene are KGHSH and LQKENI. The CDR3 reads CASSGTGENDNYGYTF. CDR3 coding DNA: TGTGCCAGCTCCGGGACAGGGGAAAATGATAACTATGGCTACACCTTC. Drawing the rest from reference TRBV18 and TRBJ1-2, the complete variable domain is NAGVMQNPRHLVRRRGQEARLRCSPMKGHSHVYWYRQLPEEGLKFMVYLQKENIIDESGMPKERFSAEFPKEGPSILRIQQVVRGDSAAYFCASSGTGENDNYGYTFGSGTRLTVV.

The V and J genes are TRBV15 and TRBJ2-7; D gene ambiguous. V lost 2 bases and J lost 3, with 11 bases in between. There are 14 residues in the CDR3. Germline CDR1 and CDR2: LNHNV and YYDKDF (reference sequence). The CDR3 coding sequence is TGTGCCACCAGCAGATACGGATATAGCTACGAGCAGTACTTC. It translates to CATSRYGYSYEQYF.

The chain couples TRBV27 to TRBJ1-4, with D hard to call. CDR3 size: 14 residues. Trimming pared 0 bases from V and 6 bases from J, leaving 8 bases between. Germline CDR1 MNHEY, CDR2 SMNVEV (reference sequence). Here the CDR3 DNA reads TGTGCCAGCAGTTTATCTGGCTATGATGAAAAACTGTTTTTT. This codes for CASSLSGYDEKLFF.

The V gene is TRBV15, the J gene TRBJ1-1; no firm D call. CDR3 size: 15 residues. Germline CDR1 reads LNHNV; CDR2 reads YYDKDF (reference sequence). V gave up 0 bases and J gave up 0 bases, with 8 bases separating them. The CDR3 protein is CATSRDYGVNTEAFF. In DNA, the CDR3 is TGTGCCACCAGCAGAGATTATGGGGTGAACACTGAAGCTTTCTTT.

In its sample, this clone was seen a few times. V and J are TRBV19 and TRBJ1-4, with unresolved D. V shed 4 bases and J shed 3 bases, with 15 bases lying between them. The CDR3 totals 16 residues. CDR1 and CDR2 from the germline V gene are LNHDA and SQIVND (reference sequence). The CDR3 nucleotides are TGTGCCAGTAGTAACCTCGGGGTCACGTCTAATGAAAAACTGTTTTTT. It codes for CASSNLGVTSNEKLFF.

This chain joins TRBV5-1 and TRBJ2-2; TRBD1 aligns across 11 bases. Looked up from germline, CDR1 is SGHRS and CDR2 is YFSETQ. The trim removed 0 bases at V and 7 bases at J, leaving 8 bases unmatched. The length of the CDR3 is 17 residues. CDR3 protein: CASSLAPGQGDVGELFF. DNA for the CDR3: TGCGCCAGCAGCTTGGCCCCGGGACAGGGGGACGTCGGGGAGCTGTTTTTT. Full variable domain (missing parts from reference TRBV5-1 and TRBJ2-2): KAGVTQTPRYLIKTRGQQVTLSCSPISGHRSVSWYQQTPGQGLQFLFEYFSETQRNKGNFPGRFSGRQFSNSRSEMNVSTLELGDSALYLCASSLAPGQGDVGELFFGEGSRLTVL.

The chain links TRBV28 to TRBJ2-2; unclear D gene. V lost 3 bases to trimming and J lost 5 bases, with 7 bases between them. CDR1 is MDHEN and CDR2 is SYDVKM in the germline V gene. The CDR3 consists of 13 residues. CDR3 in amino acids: CASSLTATGELFF. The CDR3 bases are TGTGCCAGCAGTTTGACGGCAACCGGGGAGCTGTTTTTT.

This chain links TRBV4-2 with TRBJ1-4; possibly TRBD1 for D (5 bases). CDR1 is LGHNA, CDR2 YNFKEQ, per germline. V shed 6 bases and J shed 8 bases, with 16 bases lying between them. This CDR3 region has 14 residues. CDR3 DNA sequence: TGTGCCAGCAGTGAAACCCACGGGACCGAAAAACTGTTTTTT. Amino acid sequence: CASSETHGTEKLFF.